This TCR beta chain appears in the sequencing data of a study of naive and memory T cell subsets. Two oligonucleotides, mixed equimolar, formed the beta constant-region primer covering TRBC1 and TRBC2. TCRdb reprocessed the UMI-ligation and nested PCR reads via MiXCR and lists one record per CDR3 protein. The repertoire has 81,000 or so distinct CDR3 sequences, 7% to 8% of them found once; the top ten carry roughly 1.6%. This CDR3 has 17 residues. V trimming: 1 base; J trimming: 10 bases; junction bases outside the gene matches: 16. Germline loops: CDR1 SEHNR, CDR2 FQNEAQ (reference sequence). The sample holds many counts of this clonotype. What it binds is unknown. Overall study results and limits: The power law exponent of TCR abundance differed between naive and memory cells. From naive to CM, EM and EMRA, diversity decreased and Gini increased. Expression changes during T cell differentiation may affect RNA-based TCR counts. Over 90% of naive TCR sequences appeared only once, unlike memory subsets.

The receptor was isolated from a human donor in good health. Sequencing was carried out using central memory CD4+ T cells from blood. The chain combines TRBV7-9 with TRBJ2-5; 9 bases agree with TRBD1. The CDR3 loop reads CASSLDAGGQGGAIQYF. CDR3 nucleotide sequence: TGTGCCAGCAGCTTAGACGCTGGGGGACAGGGTGGGGCTATCCAGTACTTC.